This TCR beta chain was captured in a study of T-cell reconstitution after alpha-beta-depleted transplantation in children. This CDR3 comprises 12 residues. The V and J ends lost 6 bases and 3 bases respectively, with 8 bases between them. The germline V gene has CDR1 MNHEY and CDR2 SMNVEV (reference sequence). Findings of the study overall: When one year had passed after transplant, most T-cell counts and diversity came from newly produced T cells.

In its sample, this clonotype was seen many times. What it binds is not known. Unique molecular identifiers featured in how the TCRbeta library was prepared. TCRdb re-derived calls from the PCR reads in MiXCR, one entry per CDR3 protein. This sample has about 300,000 distinct CDR3 sequences, with about 7.3% found just once. This material consisted of peripheral blood, taken 360 days after TCRalphabeta/CD19-depleted stem cell transplant. This sequence originates from a female patient aged 2-9 years who had a stem cell transplant for Fanconi anemia, so the T cells may come from the graft donor. The V gene is TRBV27, the J gene TRBJ1-2, with D possibly TRBD1 on 5 matching bases. The CDR3 DNA reads as TGTGCCAGCAGGGAAGGGGACTATGGCTACACCTTC. Translation: CASREGDYGYTF.